Presented here are 5 T cell receptor beta chains from one specimen sequenced in a study of technical replicates of blood from a few donors. TCRdb's table, derived via immunoSEQ multiplex PCR, lists solely in-frame clones and lacks some. In the table there are some 94,000 clones, about 96% of which are singletons. Sequencing used T cells isolated from PBMCs. These receptors came from a human donor in good health.

The V gene is TRBV11-1, the J gene TRBJ2-1; 7 nucleotides line up with TRBD1. Germline loops: CDR1 SGHAT, CDR2 FQDESV (reference sequence). The V segment lost 10 bases and the J segment 0 bases; nucleotides outside the gene matches: 9. There are 15 residues in the CDR3. CDR3 sequence (DNA): TGTGCCACCAAGACAGGGCCAAGCTCCTACAATGAGCAGTTCTTC. It translates to CATKTGPSSYNEQFF.

Concerning this clone: The sample carries other DNA sequences with the same CDR3. V usage is TRBV14 and J usage is TRBJ2-5, with 14 bases matching TRBD2. Per the germline V gene, CDR1 is SGHDN and CDR2 is FVKESK. The CDR3 is made up of 15 amino acids. After removal of 3 bases from V and 4 bases from J, the junction contained 1 base not matched to a gene. CDR3 coding DNA: TGTGCCAGCAGCCAGGGACTAGCGGGAGTAGAGACCCAGTACTTC. Protein: CASSQGLAGVETQYF.

The chain has TRBV6-5 and TRBJ2-1; 10 bases match TRBD2. CDR1 is MNHEY and CDR2 is SVGAGI in the germline V gene. The V segment lost 7 bases and the J segment 9 bases; nucleotides outside the gene matches: 6. The CDR3 consists of 13 residues. As DNA, the CDR3 is TGTGCCAGCAAGTCTAGCGGGAGTTCTGAGCAGTTCTTC. This gives the protein CASKSSGSSEQFF.

The DNA of the CDR3 is TGTGCCAGCAGCTCTACACTAGCTCGGGAGGTTACGGGGTCGGCTGGGGCCAACGTCCTGACTTTC. Protein: CASSSTLAREVTGSAGANVLTF. The chain joins TRBV9 to TRBJ2-6; 7 positions match TRBD2. Germline-derived CDR1 and CDR2 are SGDLS and YYNGEE. V lost 4 bases to trimming and J lost 2 bases; unmatched junction nucleotides: 24. The length of the CDR3 is 22 residues.

This chain links TRBV27 with TRBJ2-2; the match to TRBD2 covers 11 bases. CDR3 length: 18 residues. V trimming: 7 bases; J trimming: 3 bases; junction bases outside the gene matches: 13. Germline loops: CDR1 MNHEY, CDR2 SMNVEV (reference sequence). CDR3 bases: TGTGCCAGCAACAAAATCGGGCTAGCGGGAGGCGACACCGGGGAGCTGTTTTTT. Translated, it gives CASNKIGLAGGDTGELFF.